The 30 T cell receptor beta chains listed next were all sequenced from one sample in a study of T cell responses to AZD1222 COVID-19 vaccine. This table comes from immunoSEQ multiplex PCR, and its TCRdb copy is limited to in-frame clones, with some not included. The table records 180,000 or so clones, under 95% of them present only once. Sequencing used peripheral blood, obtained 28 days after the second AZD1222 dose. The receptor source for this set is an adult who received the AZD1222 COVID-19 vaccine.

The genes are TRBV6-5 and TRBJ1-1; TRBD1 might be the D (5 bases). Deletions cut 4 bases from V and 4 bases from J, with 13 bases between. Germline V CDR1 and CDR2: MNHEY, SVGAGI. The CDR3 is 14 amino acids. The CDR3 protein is CASSLVGASTEAFF. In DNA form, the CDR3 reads TGTGCCAGCAGTTTGGTAGGGGCGAGCACTGAAGCTTTCTTT.

CDR3 in amino acids: CASSQDGTGGEQYF. For the CDR3, the DNA is TGTGCCAGCAGCCAAGATGGGACAGGGGGGGAGCAGTACTTC. The J gene is TRBJ2-7, the V gene TRBV4-2, with 11 bases identical to TRBD1. V shed 0 bases, J shed 7 bases, and the junction held 2 bases outside the gene matches. The CDR3 is made up of 14 amino acids. From germline, CDR1 is LGHNA and CDR2 YNFKEQ.

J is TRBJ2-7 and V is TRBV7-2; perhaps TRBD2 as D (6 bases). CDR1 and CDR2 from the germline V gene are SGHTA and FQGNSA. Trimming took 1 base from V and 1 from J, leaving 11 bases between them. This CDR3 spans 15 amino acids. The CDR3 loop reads CASSLGRRDSYEQYF. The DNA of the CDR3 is TGTGCCAGCAGCTTAGGCCGGCGGGATTCCTACGAGCAGTACTTC.

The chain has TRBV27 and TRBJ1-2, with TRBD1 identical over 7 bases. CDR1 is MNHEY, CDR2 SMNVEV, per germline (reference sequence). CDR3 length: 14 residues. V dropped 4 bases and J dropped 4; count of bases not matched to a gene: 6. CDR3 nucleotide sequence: TGTGCCAGCAGTTCAACAGGGGAGATCTATGGCTACACCTTC. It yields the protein CASSSTGEIYGYTF.

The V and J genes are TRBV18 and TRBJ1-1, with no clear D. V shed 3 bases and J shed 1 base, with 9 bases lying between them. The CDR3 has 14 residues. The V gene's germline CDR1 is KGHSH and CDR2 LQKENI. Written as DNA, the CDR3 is TGTGCCAGCTCACCGTTAGAGAGGAACACTGAAGCTTTCTTT. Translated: CASSPLERNTEAFF.

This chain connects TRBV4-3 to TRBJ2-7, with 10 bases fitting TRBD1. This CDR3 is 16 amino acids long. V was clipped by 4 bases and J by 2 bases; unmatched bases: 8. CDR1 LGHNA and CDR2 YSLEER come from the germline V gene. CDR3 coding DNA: TGCGCCAGCAGCCGATCCCGGGACAGGGGCCCCTACGAGCAGTACTTC. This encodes CASSRSRDRGPYEQYF.

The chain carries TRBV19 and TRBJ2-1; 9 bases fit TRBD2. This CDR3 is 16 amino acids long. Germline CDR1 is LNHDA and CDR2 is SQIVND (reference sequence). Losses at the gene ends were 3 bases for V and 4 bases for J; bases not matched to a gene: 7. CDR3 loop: CASSMLAGDLYNEQFF. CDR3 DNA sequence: TGTGCCAGTAGTATGTTAGCGGGAGACCTTTACAATGAGCAGTTCTTC.

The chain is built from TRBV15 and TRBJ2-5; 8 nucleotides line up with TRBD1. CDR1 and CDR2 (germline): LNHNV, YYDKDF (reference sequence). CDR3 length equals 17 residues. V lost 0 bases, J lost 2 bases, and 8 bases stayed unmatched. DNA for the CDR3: TGTGCCACCAGCAGAGACCGGGCAGGGGGCGTTCAAGAGACCCAGTACTTC. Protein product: CATSRDRAGGVQETQYF.

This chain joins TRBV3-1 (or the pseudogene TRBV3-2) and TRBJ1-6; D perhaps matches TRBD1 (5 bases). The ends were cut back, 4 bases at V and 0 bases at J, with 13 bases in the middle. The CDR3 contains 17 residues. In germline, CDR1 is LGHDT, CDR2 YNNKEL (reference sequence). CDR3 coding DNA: TGTGCCAGCAGCCCGGGGTCTGGGGGCTCCTATAATTCACCCCTCCACTTT. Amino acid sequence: CASSPGSGGSYNSPLHF.

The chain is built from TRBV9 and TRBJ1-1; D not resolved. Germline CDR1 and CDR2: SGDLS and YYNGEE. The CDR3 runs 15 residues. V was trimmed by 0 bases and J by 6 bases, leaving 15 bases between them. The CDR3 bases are TGTGCCAGCAGCGTAGTCTCTGGAAGGCAGGCTGAAGCTTTCTTT. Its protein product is CASSVVSGRQAEAFF.

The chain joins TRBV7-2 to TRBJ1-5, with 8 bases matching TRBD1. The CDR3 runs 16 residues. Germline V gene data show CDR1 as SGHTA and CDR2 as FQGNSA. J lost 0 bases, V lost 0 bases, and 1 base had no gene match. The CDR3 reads CASSLAQGASNQPQHF. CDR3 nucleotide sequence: TGTGCCAGCAGCTTAGCGCAGGGGGCTAGCAATCAGCCCCAGCATTTT.

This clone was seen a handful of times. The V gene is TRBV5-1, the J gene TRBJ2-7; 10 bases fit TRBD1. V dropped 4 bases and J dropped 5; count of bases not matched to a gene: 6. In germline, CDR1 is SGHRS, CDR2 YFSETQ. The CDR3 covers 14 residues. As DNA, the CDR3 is TGCGCCAGCAGCCCGGGACAGGGGTTCGACGAGCAGTACTTC. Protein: CASSPGQGFDEQYF.

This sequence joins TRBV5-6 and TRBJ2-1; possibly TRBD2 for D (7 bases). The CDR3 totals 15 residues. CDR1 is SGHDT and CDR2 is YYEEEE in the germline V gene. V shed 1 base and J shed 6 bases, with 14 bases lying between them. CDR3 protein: CASSLRGAGANEQFF. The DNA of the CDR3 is TGTGCCAGCAGCTTGCGGGGGGCGGGTGCCAATGAGCAGTTCTTC. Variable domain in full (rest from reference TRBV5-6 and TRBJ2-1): DAGVTQSPTHLIKTRGQQVTLRCSPKSGHDTVSWYQQALGQGPQFIFQYYEEEERQRGNFPDRFSGHQFPNYSSELNVNALLLGDSALYLCASSLRGAGANEQFFGPGTRLTVL.

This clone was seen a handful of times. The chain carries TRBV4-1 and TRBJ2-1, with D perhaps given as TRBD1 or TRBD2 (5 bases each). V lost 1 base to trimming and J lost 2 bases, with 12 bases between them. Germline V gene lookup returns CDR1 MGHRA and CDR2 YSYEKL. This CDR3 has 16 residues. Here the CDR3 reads CASSQVEGRPYNEQFF. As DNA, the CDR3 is TGCGCCAGCAGCCAAGTAGAGGGACGCCCCTACAATGAGCAGTTCTTC.

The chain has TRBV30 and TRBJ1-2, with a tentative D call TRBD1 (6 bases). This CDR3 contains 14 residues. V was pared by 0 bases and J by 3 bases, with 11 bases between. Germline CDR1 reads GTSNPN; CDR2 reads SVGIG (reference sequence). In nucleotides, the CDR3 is TGTGCCTGGAGTGTAATGGGGGCGGACTATGGCTACACCTTC. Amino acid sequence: CAWSVMGADYGYTF.

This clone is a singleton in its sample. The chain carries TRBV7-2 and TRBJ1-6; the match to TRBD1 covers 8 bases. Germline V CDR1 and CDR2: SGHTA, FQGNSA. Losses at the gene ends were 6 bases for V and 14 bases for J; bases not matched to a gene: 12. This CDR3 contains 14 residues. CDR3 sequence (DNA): TGTGCCAGCAGTGGTTCCTGGACAGGGTCCTCCCTCCACTTT. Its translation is CASSGSWTGSSLHF.

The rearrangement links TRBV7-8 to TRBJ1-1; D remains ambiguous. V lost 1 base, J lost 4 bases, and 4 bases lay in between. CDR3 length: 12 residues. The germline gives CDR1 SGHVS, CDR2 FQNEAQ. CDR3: CASSLDSTEAFF. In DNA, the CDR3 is TGTGCCAGCAGCTTAGATTCCACTGAAGCTTTCTTT.

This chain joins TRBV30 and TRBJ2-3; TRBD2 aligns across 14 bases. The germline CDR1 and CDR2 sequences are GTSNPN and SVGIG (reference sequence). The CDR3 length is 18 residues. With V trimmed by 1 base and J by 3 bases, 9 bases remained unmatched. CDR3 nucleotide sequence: TGTGCCTGGAGTGCAGGACTAGCGGGGGGCAGGGTAACAGATACGCAGTATTTT. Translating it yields CAWSAGLAGGRVTDTQYF.

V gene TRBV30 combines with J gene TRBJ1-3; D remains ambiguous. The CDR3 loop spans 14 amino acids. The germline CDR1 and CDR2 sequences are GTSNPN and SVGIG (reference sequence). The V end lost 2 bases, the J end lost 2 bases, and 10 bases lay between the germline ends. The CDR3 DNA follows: TGTGCCTGGAGTCTACCGTTGGCTGGAAACACCATATATTTT. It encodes CAWSLPLAGNTIYF.

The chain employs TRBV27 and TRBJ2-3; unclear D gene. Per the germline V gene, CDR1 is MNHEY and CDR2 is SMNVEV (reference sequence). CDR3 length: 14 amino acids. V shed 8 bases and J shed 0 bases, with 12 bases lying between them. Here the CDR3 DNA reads TGTGCCAGCCGACGGGCAACAAGCACAGATACGCAGTATTTT. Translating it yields CASRRATSTDTQYF.

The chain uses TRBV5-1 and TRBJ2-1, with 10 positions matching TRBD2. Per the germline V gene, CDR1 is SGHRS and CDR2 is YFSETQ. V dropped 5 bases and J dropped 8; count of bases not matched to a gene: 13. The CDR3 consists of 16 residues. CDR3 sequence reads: CASRRLAGPQGDEQFF. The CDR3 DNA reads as TGCGCCAGCAGAAGACTAGCGGGCCCCCAGGGGGATGAGCAGTTCTTC.

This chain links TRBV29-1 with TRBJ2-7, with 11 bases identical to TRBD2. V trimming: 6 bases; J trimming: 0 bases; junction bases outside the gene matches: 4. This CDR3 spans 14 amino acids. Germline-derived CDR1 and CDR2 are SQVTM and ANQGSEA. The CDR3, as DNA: TGCAGCGTGGACGGGACTAGCGGCTCCTACGAGCAGTACTTC. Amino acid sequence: CSVDGTSGSYEQYF.

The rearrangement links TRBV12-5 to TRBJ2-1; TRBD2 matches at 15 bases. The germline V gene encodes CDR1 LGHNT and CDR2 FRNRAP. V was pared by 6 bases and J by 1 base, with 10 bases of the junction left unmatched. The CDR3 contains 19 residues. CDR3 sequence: CASGSQGLAGGESYNEQFF. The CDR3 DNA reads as TGTGCTAGTGGGAGCCAGGGACTAGCGGGGGGTGAGTCCTACAATGAGCAGTTCTTC.

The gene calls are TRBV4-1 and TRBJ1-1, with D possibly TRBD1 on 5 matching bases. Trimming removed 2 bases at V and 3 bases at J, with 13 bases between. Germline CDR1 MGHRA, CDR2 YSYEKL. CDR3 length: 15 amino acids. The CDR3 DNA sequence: TGCGCCAGCAGCCAAAGCGGGGGGATGCACACTGAAGCTTTCTTT. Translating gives CASSQSGGMHTEAFF.

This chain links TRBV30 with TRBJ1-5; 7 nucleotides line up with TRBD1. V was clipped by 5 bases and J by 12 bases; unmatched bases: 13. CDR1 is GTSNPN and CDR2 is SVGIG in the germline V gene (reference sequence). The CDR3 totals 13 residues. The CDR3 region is CAWGGGPDRDQHF. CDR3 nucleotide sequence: TGTGCCTGGGGAGGGGGCCCCGACAGGGACCAGCATTTT.

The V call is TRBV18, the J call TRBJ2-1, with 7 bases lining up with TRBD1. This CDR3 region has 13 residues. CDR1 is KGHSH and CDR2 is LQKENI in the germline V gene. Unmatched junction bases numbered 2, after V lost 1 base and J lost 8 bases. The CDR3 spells CASSPRQGDEQFF. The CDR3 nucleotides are TGTGCCAGCTCACCACGACAGGGCGATGAGCAGTTCTTC.

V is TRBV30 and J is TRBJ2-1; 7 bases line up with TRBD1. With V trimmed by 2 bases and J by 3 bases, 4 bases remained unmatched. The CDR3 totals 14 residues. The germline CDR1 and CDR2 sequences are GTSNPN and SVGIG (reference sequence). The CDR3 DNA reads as TGTGCCTGGAGTCTCCGGGACAGCTACAATGAGCAGTTCTTC. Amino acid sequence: CAWSLRDSYNEQFF.

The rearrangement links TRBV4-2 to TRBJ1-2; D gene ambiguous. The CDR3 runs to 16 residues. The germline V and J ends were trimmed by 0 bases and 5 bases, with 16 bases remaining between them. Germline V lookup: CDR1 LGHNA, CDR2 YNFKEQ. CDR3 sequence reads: CASSQDAASLPYGYTF. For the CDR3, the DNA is TGTGCCAGCAGCCAAGATGCGGCAAGTCTTCCTTATGGCTACACCTTC.

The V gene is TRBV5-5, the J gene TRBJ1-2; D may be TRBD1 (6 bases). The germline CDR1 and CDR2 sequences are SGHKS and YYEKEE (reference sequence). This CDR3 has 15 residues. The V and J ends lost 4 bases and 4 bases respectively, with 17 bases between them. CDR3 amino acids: CASSPQGRLRYGYTF. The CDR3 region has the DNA TGTGCCAGCAGCCCCCAGGGGCGTCTTCGCTATGGCTACACCTTC.

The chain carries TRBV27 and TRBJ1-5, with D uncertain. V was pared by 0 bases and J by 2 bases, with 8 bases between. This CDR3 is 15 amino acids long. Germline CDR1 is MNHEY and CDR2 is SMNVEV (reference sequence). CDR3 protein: CASSLSRWGNQPQHF. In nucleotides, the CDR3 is TGTGCCAGCAGTTTATCAAGGTGGGGCAATCAGCCCCAGCATTTT.